Included here is one T cell receptor beta chain sequence, with context. Sequenced by immunoSEQ multiplex PCR; TCRdb stores in-frame clones only, minus some. The table shows some 29,000 clones, with around 84% occurring only once. This record comes from a study of PD-L1 blockade in urothelial cancer. Study-level information: Median T cell yield per blood sample was over 130,000 cells.

Germline CDR1 SGHVS, CDR2 FQNEAQ. J was trimmed by 6 bases and V by 1 base; bases with no gene match: 7. The CDR3 sequence is 17 residues long. The sequences come from PBMCs, collected around atezolizumab (anti-PD-L1) treatment. This chain links TRBV7-8 with TRBJ2-7; 15 bases line up with TRBD2. This sequence was found in a man aged 45 to 65 with urothelial cancer. The CDR3 DNA follows: TGTGCCAGCAGCTTAGGGACTAGCGGGAGGGCCTCGATCGAGCAGTACTTC. Its protein product is CASSLGTSGRASIEQYF.